This T cell receptor beta chain was observed in a study of immune heterogeneity within non-small cell lung tumors. For the TCR beta CDR3, multiplex PCR with 32 V and 13 J primers performed the amplification. Using its own MiXCR run on the multiplex PCR reads, TCRdb lists one record per CDR3 protein. The sample has over 20,000 distinct CDR3 sequences; approximately 26% are singletons. Study conclusions and caveats: Alongside site-unique high-frequency clones, identical dominant CDR3 beta clonotypes recurred across tumor sites within a patient.

With around 600 ng used per sample, the template was genomic DNA from bulk tumor. Doctors removed several biopsies from each primary tumor during surgery, keeping them far apart. These patients got curative surgery after being newly diagnosed with untreated non-small cell lung cancer. Donation came from patients with newly diagnosed non-small cell lung cancer who were having surgery with curative intent. There are 14 residues in the CDR3. The germline CDR1 and CDR2 sequences are DFQATT and SNEGSKA (reference sequence). Trimming removed 4 bases from V and 8 bases from J, with 18 bases in between. This clonotype was observed a handful of times. The antigen remains undetermined.

V gene TRBV20-1 combines with J gene TRBJ2-1; D gene unclear. The TCR comes from a man aged 40-49 years with non-small cell lung cancer. Specimen: lung tumor tissue. The CDR3 region has the DNA TGCAGTGCTAAAAAACCGAATGTCGGCGATGAGCAGTTCTTC. Its translation: CSAKKPNVGDEQFF.